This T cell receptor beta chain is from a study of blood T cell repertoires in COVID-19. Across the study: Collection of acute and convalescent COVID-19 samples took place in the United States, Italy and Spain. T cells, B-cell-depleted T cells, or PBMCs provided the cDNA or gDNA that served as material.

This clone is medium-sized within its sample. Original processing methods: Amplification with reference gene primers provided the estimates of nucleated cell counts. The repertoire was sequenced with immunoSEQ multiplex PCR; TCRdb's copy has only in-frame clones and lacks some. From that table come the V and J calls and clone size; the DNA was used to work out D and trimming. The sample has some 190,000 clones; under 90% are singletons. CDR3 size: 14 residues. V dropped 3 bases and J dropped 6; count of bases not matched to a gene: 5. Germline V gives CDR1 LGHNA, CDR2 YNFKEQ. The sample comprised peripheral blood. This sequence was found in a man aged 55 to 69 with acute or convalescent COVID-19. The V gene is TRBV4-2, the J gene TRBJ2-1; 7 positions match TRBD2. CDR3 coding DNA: TGTGCCAGCAGCCAGGGGGGGGAGACCAATGAGCAGTTCTTC. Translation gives CASSQGGETNEQFF.